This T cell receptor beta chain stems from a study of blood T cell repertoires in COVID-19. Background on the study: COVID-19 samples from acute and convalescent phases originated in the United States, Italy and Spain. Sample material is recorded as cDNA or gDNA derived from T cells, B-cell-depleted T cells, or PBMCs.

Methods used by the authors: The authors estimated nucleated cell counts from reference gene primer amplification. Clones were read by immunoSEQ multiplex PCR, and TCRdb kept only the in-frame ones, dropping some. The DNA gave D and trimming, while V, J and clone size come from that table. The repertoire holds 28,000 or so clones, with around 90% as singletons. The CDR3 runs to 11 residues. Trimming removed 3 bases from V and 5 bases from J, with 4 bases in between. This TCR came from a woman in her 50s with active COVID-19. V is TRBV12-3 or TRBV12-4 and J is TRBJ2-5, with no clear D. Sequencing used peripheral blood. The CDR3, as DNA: TGTGCCAGCAGTTTCGCGGAGACCCAGTACTTC. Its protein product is CASSFAETQYF.